The rows below give T cell receptor beta chains drawn from one sample of a study of cytomegalovirus exposure and HLA in healthy donors. TCRdb's copy holds only in-frame clones and misses some; the assay was immunoSEQ multiplex PCR. The data hold 95,000 to 100,000 clones, with more than 60% observed a single time. What was sequenced was PBMCs. All receptors derive from a man in his 60s in good health and CMV-seropositive. The CDR3 runs from the conserved cysteine through the conserved F or W. A D gene is named only where the DNA matches it firmly. Only some rows state a clone size, as once, few, many or a class for expanded clones.

abundance: few; d_gene: TRBD1; j_gene: TRBJ2-7; v_gene: TRBV10-3; CDR3aa: CAIGAGTGGSYEQYF; CDR3nt: TGTGCCATCGGGGCTGGGACAGGGGGCTCCTACGAGCAGTACTTC
abundance: .; d_gene: .; j_gene: TRBJ2-1; v_gene: TRBV29-1; CDR3aa: CSVAGTPYNEQFF; CDR3nt: TGCAGCGTTGCCGGGACTCCATACAATGAGCAGTTCTTC
abundance: .; d_gene: TRBD1; j_gene: TRBJ1-6; v_gene: TRBV27; CDR3aa: CASSLSTGGDSPLHF; CDR3nt: TGTGCCAGCAGTTTATCAACAGGGGGCGATTCACCCCTCCACTTT
abundance: .; d_gene: TRBD1; j_gene: TRBJ1-5; v_gene: TRBV28; CDR3aa: CASSPGDRGANQPQHF; CDR3nt: TGTGCCAGCAGTCCCGGGGACAGGGGGGCTAATCAGCCCCAGCATTTT
abundance: .; d_gene: .; j_gene: TRBJ1-5; v_gene: TRBV28; CDR3aa: CASSSGNQPQHF; CDR3nt: TGTGCCAGCAGCTCAGGGAATCAGCCCCAGCATTTT
abundance: medium-sized; d_gene: .; j_gene: TRBJ2-2; v_gene: TRBV6-6; CDR3aa: CASKLSAGELFF; CDR3nt: TGTGCCAGCAAATTGTCTGCCGGGGAGCTGTTTTTT
abundance: few; d_gene: .; j_gene: TRBJ1-1; v_gene: TRBV6-5; CDR3aa: CASSYGQGSEAFF; CDR3nt: TGTGCCAGCAGTTACGGGCAGGGGAGCGAAGCTTTCTTT
abundance: .; d_gene: .; j_gene: TRBJ1-2; v_gene: TRBV30; CDR3aa: CAWSGRGHQIYGYTF; CDR3nt: TGTGCCTGGAGTGGAAGAGGACACCAAATCTATGGCTACACCTTC
abundance: few; d_gene: .; j_gene: TRBJ2-7; v_gene: TRBV6-5; CDR3aa: CASSYYQGGEQYF; CDR3nt: TGTGCCAGCAGTTACTACCAGGGGGGCGAGCAGTACTTC
abundance: few; d_gene: TRBD1; j_gene: TRBJ2-5; v_gene: TRBV19; CDR3aa: CASSRQGRTETQYF; CDR3nt: TGTGCCAGTAGTCGACAGGGCCGGACGGAGACCCAGTACTTC
abundance: once; d_gene: TRBD2; j_gene: TRBJ2-2; v_gene: TRBV5-4; CDR3aa: CASSAAGGTNTGELFF; CDR3nt: TGTGCCAGCAGCGCGGCGGGGGGGACGAACACCGGGGAGCTGTTTTTT
abundance: .; d_gene: .; j_gene: TRBJ1-1; v_gene: TRBV4-1; CDR3aa: CASSQDIRETEAFF; CDR3nt: TGCGCCAGCAGCCAAGATATCCGGGAGACTGAAGCTTTCTTT
abundance: .; d_gene: TRBD1; j_gene: TRBJ2-5; v_gene: TRBV27; CDR3aa: CASRGQGGETQYF; CDR3nt: TGTGCCAGCCGCGGACAGGGGGGGGAGACCCAGTACTTC
abundance: .; d_gene: TRBD1; j_gene: TRBJ1-4; v_gene: TRBV4-1; CDR3aa: CASSLNGQGAFGEKLFF; CDR3nt: TGCGCCAGCAGCCTTAATGGACAGGGGGCCTTTGGCGAAAAACTGTTTTTT
abundance: .; d_gene: TRBD1; j_gene: TRBJ1-2; v_gene: TRBV5-6; CDR3aa: CASGDRGFGYTF; CDR3nt: TGTGCCAGCGGGGACAGGGGATTTGGCTACACCTTC
abundance: few; d_gene: TRBD1; j_gene: TRBJ2-2; v_gene: TRBV5-1; CDR3aa: CASSFFGTGPTGELFF; CDR3nt: TGCGCCAGCAGCTTCTTTGGGACAGGGCCTACCGGGGAGCTGTTTTTT
abundance: .; d_gene: .; j_gene: TRBJ2-6; v_gene: TRBV7-3; CDR3aa: CASSLFIRQGIGANVLTF; CDR3nt: TGTGCCAGCAGCTTATTTATCCGGCAGGGGATTGGGGCCAACGTCCTGACTTTC
abundance: .; d_gene: .; j_gene: TRBJ2-4; v_gene: TRBV7-2; CDR3aa: CASSKDRENIQYF; CDR3nt: TGTGCCAGCAGCAAGGACAGAGAAAACATTCAGTACTTC
abundance: .; d_gene: TRBD1; j_gene: TRBJ2-1; v_gene: TRBV10-3; CDR3aa: CAIRPGQGAIHEQFF; CDR3nt: TGTGCCATAAGACCGGGACAGGGGGCGATCCATGAGCAGTTCTTC
abundance: .; d_gene: .; j_gene: TRBJ2-5; v_gene: TRBV6-1; CDR3aa: CASSGTRRGETQYF; CDR3nt: TGTGCCAGCAGTGGGACACGGCGTGGGGAGACCCAGTACTTC
abundance: .; d_gene: TRBD1; j_gene: TRBJ2-7; v_gene: TRBV4-1; CDR3aa: CASSQDVWQGDYEQYF; CDR3nt: TGCGCCAGCAGCCAAGATGTTTGGCAGGGGGACTACGAGCAGTACTTC
abundance: .; d_gene: .; j_gene: TRBJ2-7; v_gene: TRBV12-5; CDR3aa: CAEQTVAYEQYF; CDR3nt: TGTGCTGAACAGACAGTAGCCTACGAGCAGTACTTC
abundance: .; d_gene: .; j_gene: TRBJ1-2; v_gene: TRBV7-9; CDR3aa: CASSPSGEVYGYTF; CDR3nt: TGTGCCAGCAGCCCCTCGGGGGAAGTCTATGGCTACACCTTC
abundance: .; d_gene: TRBD1; j_gene: TRBJ1-5; v_gene: TRBV19; CDR3aa: CASSMGTGNNQPQHF; CDR3nt: TGTGCCAGCAGTATGGGGACAGGCAACAATCAGCCCCAGCATTTT
abundance: .; d_gene: .; j_gene: TRBJ2-7; v_gene: TRBV9; CDR3aa: CASSVVTGLYEQYF; CDR3nt: TGTGCCAGCAGCGTAGTGACAGGTCTCTACGAGCAGTACTTC
abundance: once; d_gene: TRBD1; j_gene: TRBJ2-7; v_gene: TRBV6-5; CDR3aa: CASSLSRGPSYEQYF; CDR3nt: TGTGCCAGCAGTCTCTCAAGGGGGCCCTCCTACGAGCAGTACTTC
abundance: once; d_gene: TRBD2; j_gene: TRBJ2-6; v_gene: TRBV4-3; CDR3aa: CASSQDGAGVFSGANVLTF; CDR3nt: TGCGCCAGCAGCCAAGATGGAGCGGGGGTCTTCTCTGGGGCCAACGTCCTGACTTTC
abundance: .; d_gene: .; j_gene: TRBJ2-5; v_gene: TRBV11-2; CDR3aa: CASSLGLQETQYF; CDR3nt: TGTGCCAGCAGCTTAGGGCTTCAAGAGACCCAGTACTTC
abundance: .; d_gene: TRBD2; j_gene: TRBJ2-3; v_gene: TRBV5-4; CDR3aa: CASSPGTSGTDTQYF; CDR3nt: TGTGCCAGCAGCCCCGGGACTAGCGGCACAGATACGCAGTATTTT
abundance: .; d_gene: TRBD1; j_gene: TRBJ2-6; v_gene: TRBV6-6; CDR3aa: CASIKTGGFGANVLTF; CDR3nt: TGTGCCAGCATAAAAACAGGGGGCTTTGGGGCCAACGTCCTGACTTTC
abundance: .; d_gene: TRBD1; j_gene: TRBJ2-5; v_gene: TRBV18; CDR3aa: CASSVDRGGETQYF; CDR3nt: TGTGCCAGCTCAGTGGACAGGGGTGGCGAGACCCAGTACTTC
abundance: many; d_gene: TRBD2; j_gene: TRBJ2-3; v_gene: TRBV4-2; CDR3aa: CASRTSGGADTQYF; CDR3nt: TGTGCCAGCAGAACTAGCGGGGGGGCAGATACGCAGTATTTT
abundance: few; d_gene: .; j_gene: TRBJ2-7; v_gene: TRBV6-6; CDR3aa: CASSQGSYEQYF; CDR3nt: TGTGCCAGCAGTCAGGGCTCCTACGAGCAGTACTTC
abundance: .; d_gene: TRBD1; j_gene: TRBJ1-4; v_gene: TRBV19; CDR3aa: CASSTERTGKLFF; CDR3nt: TGTGCCAGTAGTACAGAGCGGACAGGGAAACTGTTTTTT
abundance: .; d_gene: TRBD1; j_gene: TRBJ2-1; v_gene: TRBV19; CDR3aa: CASTADRVSSYNEQFF; CDR3nt: TGTGCCAGTACCGCGGACAGGGTGAGCTCCTACAATGAGCAGTTCTTC
abundance: .; d_gene: TRBD1; j_gene: TRBJ1-5; v_gene: TRBV28; CDR3aa: CASRDRNSNQPQHF; CDR3nt: TGTGCCAGTCGGGACAGGAATAGCAATCAGCCCCAGCATTTT
abundance: few; d_gene: TRBD2; j_gene: TRBJ2-7; v_gene: TRBV5-4; CDR3aa: CASQERAGDSYEQYF; CDR3nt: TGTGCCAGCCAAGAGAGAGCGGGGGACTCCTACGAGCAGTACTTC
abundance: .; d_gene: .; j_gene: TRBJ2-7; v_gene: TRBV2; CDR3aa: CASTLGGYEQYF; CDR3nt: TGTGCCAGCACCCTCGGGGGCTACGAGCAGTACTTC
abundance: .; d_gene: TRBD1; j_gene: TRBJ2-4; v_gene: TRBV15; CDR3aa: CATSSRTGSWNIQYF; CDR3nt: TGTGCCACCAGCAGCCGGACAGGGTCGTGGAACATTCAGTACTTC
abundance: .; d_gene: TRBD1; j_gene: TRBJ1-1; v_gene: TRBV27; CDR3aa: CASSFRGRGDTEAFF; CDR3nt: TGTGCCAGCAGTTTCAGGGGGCGCGGGGACACTGAAGCTTTCTTT
abundance: few; d_gene: .; j_gene: TRBJ2-7; v_gene: TRBV12-2; CDR3aa: CASRLKRGLAYEQYF; CDR3nt: TGTGCAAGTCGCTTAAAAAGGGGACTCGCCTACGAGCAGTACTTC
abundance: few; d_gene: TRBD2; j_gene: TRBJ2-7; v_gene: TRBV5-4; CDR3aa: CASSFGTSGYEQYF; CDR3nt: TGTGCCAGCAGTTTTGGAACTAGCGGTTACGAGCAGTACTTC
abundance: few; d_gene: TRBD1; j_gene: TRBJ2-5; v_gene: TRBV7-7; CDR3aa: CASSLPGQERQAQYF; CDR3nt: TGTGCTAGCAGCTTACCGGGACAGGAGCGGCAGGCCCAGTACTTC
abundance: .; d_gene: TRBD1; j_gene: TRBJ1-2; v_gene: TRBV7-3; CDR3aa: CASSLGGTGYGYTF; CDR3nt: TGTGCCAGCAGCTTAGGAGGGACAGGCTATGGCTACACCTTC
abundance: .; d_gene: .; j_gene: TRBJ2-1; v_gene: TRBV28; CDR3aa: CASSPAGMGYNEQFF; CDR3nt: TGTGCCAGCAGCCCGGCAGGGATGGGGTACAATGAGCAGTTCTTC
abundance: many; d_gene: .; j_gene: TRBJ1-1; v_gene: TRBV6-1; CDR3aa: CASSERQRGAFF; CDR3nt: TGTGCCAGCAGTGAACGGCAAAGGGGGGCTTTCTTT
abundance: .; d_gene: TRBD1; j_gene: TRBJ1-5; v_gene: TRBV27; CDR3aa: CASSLDRGLNQPQHF; CDR3nt: TGTGCCAGCAGTCTCGACAGGGGGCTCAATCAGCCCCAGCATTTT
abundance: .; d_gene: TRBD1; j_gene: TRBJ2-7; v_gene: TRBV5-1; CDR3aa: CASSRGDRAYEQYF; CDR3nt: TGCGCCAGCAGCCGGGGGGACAGGGCGTACGAGCAGTACTTC
abundance: once; d_gene: .; j_gene: TRBJ2-3; v_gene: TRBV7-7; CDR3aa: CASSLGVTGTDTQYF; CDR3nt: TGTGCTAGCAGCTTAGGGGTGACAGGCACAGATACGCAGTATTTT
abundance: .; d_gene: .; j_gene: TRBJ2-3; v_gene: TRBV7-9; CDR3aa: CASSLPHPGVAETTDTQYF; CDR3nt: TGTGCCAGCAGCTTACCCCACCCCGGAGTAGCGGAGACTACAGATACGCAGTATTTT
abundance: .; d_gene: TRBD2; j_gene: TRBJ2-7; v_gene: TRBV27; CDR3aa: CASSLGLAGIYEQYF; CDR3nt: TGTGCCAGCAGTCTGGGACTAGCGGGGATCTACGAGCAGTACTTC
abundance: few; d_gene: .; j_gene: TRBJ2-6; v_gene: TRBV19; CDR3aa: CASREQASGANVLTF; CDR3nt: TGTGCCAGTAGAGAGCAGGCCTCTGGGGCCAACGTCCTGACTTTC
abundance: once; d_gene: .; j_gene: TRBJ1-6; v_gene: TRBV7-9; CDR3aa: CASSLEQGNSPLHF; CDR3nt: TGTGCCAGCAGCTTAGAACAGGGTAATTCACCCCTCCACTTT
abundance: .; d_gene: TRBD1; j_gene: TRBJ1-5; v_gene: TRBV4-1; CDR3aa: CASSQEQGGRQPQHF; CDR3nt: TGCGCCAGCAGCCAAGAACAAGGGGGCCGTCAGCCCCAGCATTTT
abundance: .; d_gene: .; j_gene: TRBJ1-2; v_gene: TRBV6-1; CDR3aa: CASSEAGSVYGYTF; CDR3nt: TGTGCCAGCAGTGAAGCCGGGTCTGTGTATGGCTACACCTTC
abundance: .; d_gene: TRBD1; j_gene: TRBJ1-1; v_gene: TRBV9; CDR3aa: CASSPSPHRGLSEAFF; CDR3nt: TGTGCCAGCAGCCCTTCCCCCCACAGGGGGCTATCTGAAGCTTTCTTT
abundance: few; d_gene: TRBD1; j_gene: TRBJ1-6; v_gene: TRBV6-1; CDR3aa: CAIRQGIDSPLHF; CDR3nt: TGTGCCATCCGACAGGGTATTGATTCACCCCTCCACTTT
abundance: .; d_gene: TRBD1; j_gene: TRBJ2-7; v_gene: TRBV7-9; CDR3aa: CASSLVGQGANEQYF; CDR3nt: TGTGCCAGCAGCTTAGTGGGACAGGGGGCTAACGAGCAGTACTTC
abundance: .; d_gene: TRBD1; j_gene: TRBJ2-7; v_gene: TRBV10-3; CDR3aa: CAIGQGYPSHEQYF; CDR3nt: TGTGCCATCGGACAGGGATACCCTTCTCACGAGCAGTACTTC
abundance: .; d_gene: .; j_gene: TRBJ2-1; v_gene: TRBV4-3; CDR3aa: CASSQDPRGAFYNEQFF; CDR3nt: TGCGCCAGCAGCCAAGATCCCCGGGGAGCATTTTACAATGAGCAGTTCTTC